The 9 T cell receptor beta chains reported below all come from one sample, sequenced in a study of shared clonotypes between healthy human individuals. Sequenced by immunoSEQ multiplex PCR; TCRdb stores in-frame clones only, minus some. The table lists roughly 600,000 clones, 95% to 98% of them singletons. Selected positively for CCR7 and CD45RO-negative, naive CD8 cells excluded terminally differentiated effector memory CD45RA+ cells. The sequenced material came from naive CD8+ T cells sorted from blood. These receptors were taken from a man younger than 45 in good health.

The chain is built from TRBV14 and TRBJ2-7; D unclear. The CDR3 is 14 residues long. CDR1 SGHDN and CDR2 FVKESK come from the germline V gene. V was pared by 4 bases and J by 2 bases, with 12 bases between. The CDR3: CASSPSGLPYEQYF. The CDR3 region has the DNA TGTGCCAGCAGCCCCTCGGGCCTCCCCTACGAGCAGTACTTC.

V and J are TRBV10-3 and TRBJ2-7, with 8 positions matching TRBD1. V dropped 6 bases and J dropped 0; count of bases not matched to a gene: 7. CDR3 length: 15 residues. Germline V CDR1 and CDR2: ENHRY, SYGVKD. The CDR3 loop is CAIREGQGNSYEQYF. For the CDR3, the DNA is TGTGCCATCAGGGAAGGACAGGGAAACTCCTACGAGCAGTACTTC.

CDR3 bases: TGTGCCAGCAGTGACTGGACGAACACCGGGGAGCTGTTTTTT. It specifies CASSDWTNTGELFF. The chain uses TRBV6-4 and TRBJ2-2, with no clear D. The V end was cut by 1 base, the J end by 0 bases, with 3 bases between. CDR1 MRHNA and CDR2 SNTAGT come from the germline V gene. There are 14 residues in the CDR3.

CDR3 region: CASSEYMPGAGGTHEQFF. The CDR3 DNA is TGTGCCAGCAGTGAATATATGCCCGGGGCGGGAGGAACACATGAGCAGTTCTTC. J is TRBJ2-1 and V is TRBV25-1, with 8 bases that match TRBD2. V lost 0 bases to trimming and J lost 8 bases; unmatched junction nucleotides: 15. CDR3 length: 18 residues. CDR1 and CDR2 (germline): MGHDK, SYGVNS.

The V call is TRBV28, the J call TRBJ2-5; D is unresolved. Deletions cut 6 bases from V and 2 bases from J, with 4 bases between. The CDR3 has 11 residues. Germline V CDR1 and CDR2: MDHEN, SYDVKM. CDR3 sequence (DNA): TGTGCCAGCAGGAATCAAGAGACCCAGTACTTC. This encodes CASRNQETQYF.

This rearrangement joins TRBV18 to TRBJ1-5, with D maybe TRBD1 (5 bases). CDR1 and CDR2 (germline): KGHSH, LQKENI. This CDR3 is built from 17 residues. The germline V and J ends were trimmed by 2 bases and 3 bases, with 17 bases remaining between them. CDR3 residues: CASSPSSGEGHNQPQHF. The DNA of the CDR3 is TGTGCCAGCTCACCATCGTCGGGAGAGGGGCACAATCAGCCCCAGCATTTT.

The chain is built from TRBV4-1 and TRBJ2-7; D remains ambiguous. With 1 base removed from V and 0 bases from J, the gap between germline ends came to 7 bases. The CDR3 runs to 14 residues. The germline gives CDR1 MGHRA, CDR2 YSYEKL. The CDR3 protein is CASSQGSNSYEQYF. As DNA, the CDR3 is TGCGCCAGCAGCCAAGGGTCGAACTCCTACGAGCAGTACTTC.

The chain carries TRBV7-2 and TRBJ2-5; D might be TRBD2 (6 bases). Looked up from germline, CDR1 is SGHTA and CDR2 is FQGNSA. The V gene lost 8 bases and the J gene lost 0 bases, with 16 bases spanning the gap. The CDR3 has 15 residues. CDR3 region: CASSGSGRYQETQYF. DNA for the CDR3: TGTGCCAGCTCGGGTAGCGGAAGGTACCAAGAGACCCAGTACTTC.

The rearrangement joins TRBV7-6 to TRBJ2-2, with 8 bases identical to TRBD2. Unmatched junction bases numbered 9, after V lost 4 bases and J lost 5 bases. The germline V gene has CDR1 SGHVS and CDR2 FNYEAQ. This CDR3 is built from 16 residues. CDR3 amino acids: CASSSGREEFTGELFF. The CDR3 DNA reads TGTGCCAGCAGCTCGGGGCGGGAGGAGTTTACCGGGGAGCTGTTTTTT.